This TCR beta chain was identified during a study of siplizumab effects on memory and regulatory T cells. The overall study: The mixed lymphocyte reactions, run in pairs, contained siplizumab at around 0.96 ug/mL or no drug. Overall study results and limits: Naive T cells seemed more diverse than memory cells; they also seemed major alloresponse contributors. Roughly 75-97% of dividing CD4+ or CD8+ clones were without an attributable naive or memory phenotype. Significantly reduced by siplizumab was the cumulative frequency of alloreactive sequences, namely those traceable to unstimulated CD4+ memory cells.

Here immunoSEQ multiplex PCR was the method, and the copy in TCRdb shows in-frame clones only, minus some. This table has over 14,000 clones, approximately 49% appearing once. Between the trimmed V and J ends, which lost 2 bases and 7 bases, there was a span of 11 bases. Germline assignment: CDR1 ENHRY and CDR2 SYGVKD. This CDR3 has 13 amino acids. Cells that made up the mixed lymphocyte reaction were cocultured at 37°C for approximately 6 days. Concerning this clone itself: Its antigen is currently unknown.

The origin of this receptor is a human donor in good health; the cells came from an allogeneic mixed lymphocyte reaction. V gene TRBV10-3 combines with J gene TRBJ1-2; TRBD1 is a possible D gene (6 bases). The sample was CFSE-low (dividing) CD4+ T cells sorted from an allogeneic mixed lymphocyte reaction. CDR3 in amino acids: CAISETGTTGYTF. CDR3 DNA sequence: TGTGCCATCAGTGAGACGGGGACAACTGGCTACACCTTC.